These T cell receptor beta chains were read from a single sample in a study of blood T cell repertoires in COVID-19. The protocol was immunoSEQ multiplex PCR, while the TCRdb copy is restricted to in-frame clones and leaves out a portion. The data contain about 75,000 clones, around 74% of them seen just once; the ten biggest clones take up just over 2.5%. What was sequenced was peripheral blood. The receptors shown here come from a human donor with acute or convalescent COVID-19. The donor label of this sample is uncertain. CDR3s include the opening cysteine and the closing phenylalanine or tryptophan. The D gene is left open where the match is weak. Not all rows give a size; the values are once, few, many and, for expanded clones, a class.

TRBD2	TRBV9	-	15	TRBJ2-2	CASSQGLAGTGELFF	TGTGCCAGCAGCCAGGGACTAGCGGGAACCGGGGAGCTGTTTTTT
-	TRBV28	-	14	TRBJ1-4	CASTPGGEGANLFF	TGTGCCAGCACCCCCGGGGGGGAGGGCGCCAACCTGTTTTTT
-	TRBV20-1	-	14	TRBJ2-3	CSASGAGLSDTQYF	TGCAGTGCTAGTGGGGCGGGTTTGTCAGATACGCAGTATTTT
-	TRBV5-1	once	14	TRBJ1-5	CASSLDRTDQPQHF	TGCGCCAGCAGCTTGGACAGGACAGATCAGCCCCAGCATTTT
-	TRBV4-3	few	15	TRBJ1-2	CASSPTAGGLNGYTF	TGCGCCAGCAGCCCTACCGCCGGGGGACTGAACGGCTACACCTTC
TRBD1	TRBV6-5	-	13	TRBJ1-2	CASTPRGLGGYTF	TGTGCCAGCACCCCAAGGGGGCTTGGTGGCTACACCTTC
-	TRBV28	-	15	TRBJ2-3	CASKRRASSTDTQYF	TGTGCCAGCAAGAGGAGAGCGTCTAGCACAGATACGCAGTATTTT
TRBD2	TRBV3-1/TRBV3-2	-	16	TRBJ2-3	CASSKQRGGRTDTQYF	TGTGCCAGCAGCAAGCAGCGGGGGGGCCGCACAGATACGCAGTATTTT
-	TRBV5-4	few	15	TRBJ2-1	CASSLDLTLSNEQFF	TGTGCCAGCAGCTTGGACTTGACACTTTCCAATGAGCAGTTCTTC
TRBD2	TRBV28	-	15	TRBJ2-7	CASSLAGGQVKEQYF	TGTGCCAGCAGTTTAGCGGGAGGGCAGGTGAAAGAGCAGTACTTC
TRBD2	TRBV7-2	-	17	TRBJ2-1	CASSNRGAGATYNEQFF	TGTGCCAGCAGCAACCGCGGAGCGGGAGCAACCTACAATGAGCAGTTCTTC
TRBD1	TRBV6-2/TRBV6-3	-	15	TRBJ2-1	CASTPGQGYYNEQFF	TGTGCCAGCACCCCCGGACAGGGATACTACAATGAGCAGTTCTTC
-	TRBV19	-	15	TRBJ2-2	CASSIGSRSGGELFF	TGTGCCAGTAGTATAGGGTCCAGGTCCGGCGGGGAGCTGTTTTTT
-	TRBV11-2	-	12	TRBJ1-2	CASSSTANGYTF	TGTGCCAGCAGCTCCACAGCTAATGGCTACACCTTC
TRBD2	TRBV19	-	15	TRBJ2-1	CASSAGTSGTDEQFF	TGTGCCAGTAGTGCCGGGACTAGCGGGACGGATGAGCAGTTCTTC
TRBD2	TRBV6-2/TRBV6-3	once	16	TRBJ2-1	CASSSWGGGSDNEQFF	TGTGCCAGCAGTTCCTGGGGCGGGGGTTCCGACAATGAGCAGTTCTTC
-	TRBV1	-	16	TRBJ1-3	CTSSQVDRGVENTIYF	TGCACCAGCAGCCAAGTGGACAGGGGAGTTGAAAACACCATATATTTT
-	TRBV6-5	once	15	TRBJ1-5	CASSYSWTANQPQHF	TGTGCCAGCAGTTACTCGTGGACAGCTAATCAGCCCCAGCATTTT